Listed below are T cell receptor beta chains from one sample, sequenced in a study of CD8 T cells in ankylosing spondylitis. From the 5' RACE reads, TCRdb called clonotypes with MiXCR, one entry per CDR3 protein. The table lists almost 250,000 distinct CDR3 sequences, 32% of them singletons. Sequencing input: blood, either unsorted or a sorted T cell fraction (not recorded which). Receptors originate from a male donor with ankylosing spondylitis or in good health (not recorded which). CDR3s include the opening cysteine and the closing phenylalanine or tryptophan. A D gene is named only where the DNA matches it firmly. Rows may omit the clone size; those that give it use once, few, many or a size class.

CDR3 protein: CASSFGQGAETQYF; CDR3 DNA: TGTGCCAGCAGTTTCGGACAGGGGGCTGAGACCCAGTACTTC; J gene: TRBJ2-5; clone size: .; D gene: TRBD1; V gene: TRBV12-3/TRBV12-4
CDR3 protein: CASSQDRGNEQFF; CDR3 DNA: TGTGCCAGCAGCCAAGATCGGGGCAATGAGCAGTTCTTC; J gene: TRBJ2-1; clone size: few; D gene: .; V gene: TRBV3-1
CDR3 protein: CASSPNIDDGEETQYF; CDR3 DNA: TGTGCCAGCAGCCCGAACATTGACGACGGAGAAGAGACCCAGTACTTC; J gene: TRBJ2-5; clone size: .; D gene: .; V gene: TRBV7-9
CDR3 protein: CASSDWGGAYEQYF; CDR3 DNA: TGCGCCAGCAGTGATTGGGGGGGGGCTTACGAGCAGTACTTC; J gene: TRBJ2-7; clone size: .; D gene: .; V gene: TRBV10-2
CDR3 protein: CASSPPVYGTGVREQYF; CDR3 DNA: TGTGCCAGCAGTCCTCCAGTGTACGGGACAGGGGTGAGGGAGCAGTACTTC; J gene: TRBJ2-7; clone size: .; D gene: TRBD1; V gene: TRBV7-9
CDR3 protein: CSARVVGGNEKLFF; CDR3 DNA: TGCAGTGCTAGAGTGGTGGGAGGGAATGAAAAACTGTTTTTT; J gene: TRBJ1-4; clone size: .; D gene: .; V gene: TRBV20-1
CDR3 protein: CASSRTGNNEKLFF; CDR3 DNA: TGCGCCAGCAGCCGGACAGGAAACAATGAAAAACTGTTTTTT; J gene: TRBJ1-4; clone size: .; D gene: TRBD1; V gene: TRBV5-1
CDR3 protein: CASSLEGSIYNEQFF; CDR3 DNA: TGTGCCAGCAGCTTAGAGGGCAGTATATACAATGAGCAGTTCTTC; J gene: TRBJ2-1; clone size: .; D gene: .; V gene: TRBV7-9
CDR3 protein: CASSLEGGPNQPQHF; CDR3 DNA: TGTGCCAGCAGCTTAGAAGGGGGACCAAATCAGCCCCAGCATTTT; J gene: TRBJ1-5; clone size: few; D gene: .; V gene: TRBV7-2
CDR3 protein: CASSSTGTSGAQETQYF; CDR3 DNA: TGTGCCAGCAGCTCCACGGGCACTAGCGGGGCCCAAGAGACCCAGTACTTC; J gene: TRBJ2-5; clone size: few; D gene: TRBD2; V gene: TRBV5-6
CDR3 protein: CSARGPPPGKLFF; CDR3 DNA: TGCAGTGCTAGAGGACCTCCCCCTGGAAAACTGTTTTTT; J gene: TRBJ1-4; clone size: few; D gene: .; V gene: TRBV20-1
CDR3 protein: CSARAWGLVVQPQHF; CDR3 DNA: TGCAGTGCTAGAGCGTGGGGGCTGGTTGTTCAGCCCCAGCATTTT; J gene: TRBJ1-5; clone size: .; D gene: .; V gene: TRBV20-1
CDR3 protein: CASSDQGENEQFF; CDR3 DNA: TGTGCCAGCAGCGACCAGGGGGAGAATGAGCAGTTCTTC; J gene: TRBJ2-1; clone size: many; D gene: TRBD1; V gene: TRBV5-6
CDR3 protein: CSAVAGGMPDTQYF; CDR3 DNA: TGCAGTGCGGTAGCGGGGGGGATGCCAGATACGCAGTATTTT; J gene: TRBJ2-3; clone size: .; D gene: TRBD2; V gene: TRBV20-1